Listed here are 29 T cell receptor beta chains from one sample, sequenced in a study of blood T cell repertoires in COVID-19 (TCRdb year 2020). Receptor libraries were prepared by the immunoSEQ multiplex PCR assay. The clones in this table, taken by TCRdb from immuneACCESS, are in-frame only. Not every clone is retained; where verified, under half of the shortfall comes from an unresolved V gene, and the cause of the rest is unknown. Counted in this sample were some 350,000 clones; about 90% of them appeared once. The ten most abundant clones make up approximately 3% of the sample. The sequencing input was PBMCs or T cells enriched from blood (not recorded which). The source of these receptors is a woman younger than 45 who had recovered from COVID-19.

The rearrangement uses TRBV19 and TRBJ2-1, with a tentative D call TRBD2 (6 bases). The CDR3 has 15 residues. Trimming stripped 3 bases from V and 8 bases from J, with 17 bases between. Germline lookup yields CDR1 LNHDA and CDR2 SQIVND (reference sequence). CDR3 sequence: CASSISGLANDEQFF. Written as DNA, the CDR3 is TGTGCCAGTAGTATTTCGGGCCTAGCGAATGATGAGCAGTTCTTC.

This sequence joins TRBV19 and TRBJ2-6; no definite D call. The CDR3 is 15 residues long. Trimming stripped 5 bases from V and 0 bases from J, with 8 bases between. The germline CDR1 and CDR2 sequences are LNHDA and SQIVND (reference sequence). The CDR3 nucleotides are TGTGCCAGTAGTCCCCCCAGCTCTGGGGCCAACGTCCTGACTTTC. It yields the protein CASSPPSSGANVLTF.

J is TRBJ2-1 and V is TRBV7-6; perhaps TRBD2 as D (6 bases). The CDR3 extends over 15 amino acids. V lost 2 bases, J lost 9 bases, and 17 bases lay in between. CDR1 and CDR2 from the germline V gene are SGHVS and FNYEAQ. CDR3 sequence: CASSLTGSVFGEQFF. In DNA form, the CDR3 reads TGTGCCAGCAGCTTAACCGGGAGCGTTTTTGGTGAGCAGTTCTTC.

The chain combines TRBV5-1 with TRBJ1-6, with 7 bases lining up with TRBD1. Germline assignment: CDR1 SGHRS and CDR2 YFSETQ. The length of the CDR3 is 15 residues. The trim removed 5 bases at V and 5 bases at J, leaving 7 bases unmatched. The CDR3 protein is CASSLTDRNNSPLHF. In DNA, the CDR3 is TGCGCCAGCAGTTTGACGGACAGGAATAATTCACCCCTCCACTTT.

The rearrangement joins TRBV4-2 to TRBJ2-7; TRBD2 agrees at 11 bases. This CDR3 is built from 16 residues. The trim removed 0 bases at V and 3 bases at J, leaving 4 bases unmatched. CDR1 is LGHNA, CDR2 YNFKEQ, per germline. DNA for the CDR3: TGTGCCAGCAGCCAAGACGCTAGCGGGAGGCTCTACGAGCAGTACTTC. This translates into CASSQDASGRLYEQYF.

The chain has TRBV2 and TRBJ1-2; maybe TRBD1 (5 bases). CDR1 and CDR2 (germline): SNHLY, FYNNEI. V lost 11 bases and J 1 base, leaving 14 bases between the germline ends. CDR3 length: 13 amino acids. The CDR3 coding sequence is TGTGCCGAGGGAGGGGACGATAACTATGGCTACACCTTC. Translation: CAEGGDDNYGYTF.

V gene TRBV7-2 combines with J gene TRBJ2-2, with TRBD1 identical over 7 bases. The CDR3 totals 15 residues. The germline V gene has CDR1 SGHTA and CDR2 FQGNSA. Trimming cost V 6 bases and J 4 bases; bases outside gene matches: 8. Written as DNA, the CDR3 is TGTGCCAGCAGACCTCCAGGGGGATTCACCGGGGAGCTGTTTTTT. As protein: CASRPPGGFTGELFF. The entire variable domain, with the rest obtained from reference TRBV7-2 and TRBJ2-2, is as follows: GAGVSQSPSNKVTEKGKDVELRCDPISGHTALYWYRQSLGQGLEFLIYFQGNSAPDKSGLPSDRFSAERTGGSVSTLTIQRTQQEDSAVYLCASRPPGGFTGELFFGEGSRLTVL.

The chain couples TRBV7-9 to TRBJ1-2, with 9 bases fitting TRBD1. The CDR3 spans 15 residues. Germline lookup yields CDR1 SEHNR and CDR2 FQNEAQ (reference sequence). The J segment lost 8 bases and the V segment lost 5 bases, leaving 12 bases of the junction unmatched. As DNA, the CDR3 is TGTGCCAGCAGCCAAACCCTGGGACAGGGTATGGGCTACACCTTC. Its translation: CASSQTLGQGMGYTF.

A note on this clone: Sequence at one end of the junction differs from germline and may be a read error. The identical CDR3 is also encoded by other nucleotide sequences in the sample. In DNA form, the CDR3 reads TGCAGCGTTGGGCTAGCGGGAAGATCCTACGAACAGTACTTC. Translated, it gives CSVGLAGRSYEQYF. V usage is TRBV29-1 and J usage is TRBJ2-7; 9 bases are shared with TRBD2. Germline V lookup: CDR1 SQVTM, CDR2 ANQGSEA. This CDR3 has 14 amino acids.

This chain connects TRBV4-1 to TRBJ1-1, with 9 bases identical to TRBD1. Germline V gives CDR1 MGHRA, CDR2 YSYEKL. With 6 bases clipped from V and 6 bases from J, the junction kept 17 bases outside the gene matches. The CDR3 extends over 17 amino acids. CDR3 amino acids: CASRPVGTGTLLAEAFF. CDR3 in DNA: TGCGCCAGCAGGCCCGTCGGGACAGGGACCTTATTGGCTGAAGCTTTCTTT.

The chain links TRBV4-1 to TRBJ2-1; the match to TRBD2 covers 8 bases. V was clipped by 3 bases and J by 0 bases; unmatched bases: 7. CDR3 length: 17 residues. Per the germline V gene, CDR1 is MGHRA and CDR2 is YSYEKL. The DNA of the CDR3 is TGCGCCAGCAGCCATTCCCTAGCGGGCACCTCCTACAATGAGCAGTTCTTC. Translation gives CASSHSLAGTSYNEQFF.

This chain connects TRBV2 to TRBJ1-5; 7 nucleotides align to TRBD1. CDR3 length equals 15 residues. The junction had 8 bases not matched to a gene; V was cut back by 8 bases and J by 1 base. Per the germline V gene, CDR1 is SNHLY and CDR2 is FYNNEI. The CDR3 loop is CASQRTGGSNQPQHF. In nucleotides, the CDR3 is TGTGCCAGCCAGAGGACAGGTGGGAGCAATCAGCCCCAGCATTTT.

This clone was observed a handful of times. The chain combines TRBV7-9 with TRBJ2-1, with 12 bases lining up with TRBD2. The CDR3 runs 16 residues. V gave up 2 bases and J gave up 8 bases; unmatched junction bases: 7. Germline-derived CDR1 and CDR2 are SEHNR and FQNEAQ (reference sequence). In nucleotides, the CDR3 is TGTGCCAGCAGCTTACTAGCGGGAGGGCCTCCCTATGAGCAGTTCTTC. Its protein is CASSLLAGGPPYEQFF.

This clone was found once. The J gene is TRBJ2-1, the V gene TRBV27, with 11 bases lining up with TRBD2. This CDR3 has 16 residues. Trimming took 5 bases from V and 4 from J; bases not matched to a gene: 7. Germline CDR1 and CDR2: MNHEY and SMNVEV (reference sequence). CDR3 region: CASSAFTSGSYNEQFF. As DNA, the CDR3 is TGTGCCAGCAGTGCCTTCACTAGCGGGAGTTACAATGAGCAGTTCTTC.

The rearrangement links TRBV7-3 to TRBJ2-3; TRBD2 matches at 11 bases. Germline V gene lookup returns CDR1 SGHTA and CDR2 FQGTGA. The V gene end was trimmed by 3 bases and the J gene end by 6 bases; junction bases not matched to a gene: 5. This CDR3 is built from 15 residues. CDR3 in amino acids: CASSLSSGGRDTQYF. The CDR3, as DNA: TGTGCCAGCAGCTTGTCTAGCGGGGGGCGGGATACGCAGTATTTT.

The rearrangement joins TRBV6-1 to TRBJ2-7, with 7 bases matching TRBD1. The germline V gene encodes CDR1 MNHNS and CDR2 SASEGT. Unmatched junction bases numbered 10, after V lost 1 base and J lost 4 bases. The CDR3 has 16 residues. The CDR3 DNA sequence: TGTGCCAGCAGTGAAGGGTGGGGGACAGTTCCTTACGAGCAGTACTTC. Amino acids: CASSEGWGTVPYEQYF.

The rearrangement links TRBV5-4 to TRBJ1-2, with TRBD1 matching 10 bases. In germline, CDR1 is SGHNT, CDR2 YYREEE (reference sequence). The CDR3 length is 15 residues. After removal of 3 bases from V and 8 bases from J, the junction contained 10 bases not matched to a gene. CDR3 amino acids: CASSYRTGGIFGYTF. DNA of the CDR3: TGTGCCAGCAGCTATAGGACAGGGGGAATATTCGGCTACACCTTC.

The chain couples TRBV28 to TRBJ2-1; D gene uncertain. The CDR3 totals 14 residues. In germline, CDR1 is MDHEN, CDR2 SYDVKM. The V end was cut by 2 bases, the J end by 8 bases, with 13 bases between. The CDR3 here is CASSLVSELDEQFF. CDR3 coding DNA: TGTGCCAGCAGTTTAGTAAGCGAGCTGGATGAGCAGTTCTTC.

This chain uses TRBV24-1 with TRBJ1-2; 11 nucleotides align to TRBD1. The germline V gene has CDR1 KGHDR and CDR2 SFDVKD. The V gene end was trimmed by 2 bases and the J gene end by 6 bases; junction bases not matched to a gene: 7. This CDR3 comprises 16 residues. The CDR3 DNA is TGTGCCACCAGTGATTCCGGGACAGGGGGAGTTGATGGCTACACCTTC. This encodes CATSDSGTGGVDGYTF.

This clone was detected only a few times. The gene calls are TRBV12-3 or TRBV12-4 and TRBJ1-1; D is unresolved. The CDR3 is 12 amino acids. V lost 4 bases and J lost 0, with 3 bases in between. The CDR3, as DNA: TGTGCCAGCAGTTACTTGAACACTGAAGCTTTCTTT. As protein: CASSYLNTEAFF.

The CDR3 DNA reads TGTGCCAGTAGTAGAGACAGGGCCTACTCTGGAAACACCATATATTTT. This codes for CASSRDRAYSGNTIYF. The chain uses TRBV19 and TRBJ1-3; 7 bases fit TRBD1. V lost 4 bases and J lost 0; bases outside the gene matches: 6. Germline assignment: CDR1 LNHDA and CDR2 SQIVND (reference sequence). This CDR3 contains 16 residues.

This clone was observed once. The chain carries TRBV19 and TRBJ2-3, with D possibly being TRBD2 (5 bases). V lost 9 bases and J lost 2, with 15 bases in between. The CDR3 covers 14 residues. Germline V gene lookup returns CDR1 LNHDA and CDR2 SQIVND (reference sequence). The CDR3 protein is CASTKTGFTDTQYF. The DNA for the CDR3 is TGTGCCAGCACGAAAACGGGGTTCACAGATACGCAGTATTTT.

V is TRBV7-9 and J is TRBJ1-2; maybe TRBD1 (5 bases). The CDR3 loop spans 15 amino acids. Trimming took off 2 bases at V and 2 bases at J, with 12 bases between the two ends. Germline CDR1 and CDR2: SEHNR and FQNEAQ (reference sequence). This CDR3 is CASSLSPGGNYGYTF. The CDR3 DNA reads TGTGCCAGCAGCTTAAGCCCTGGGGGGAACTATGGCTACACCTTC.

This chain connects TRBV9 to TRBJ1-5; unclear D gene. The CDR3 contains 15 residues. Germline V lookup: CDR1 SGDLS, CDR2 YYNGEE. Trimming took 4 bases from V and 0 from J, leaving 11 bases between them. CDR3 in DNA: TGTGCCAGCAGCCCCAGTGGCAGTAGCAATCAGCCCCAGCATTTT. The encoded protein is CASSPSGSSNQPQHF.

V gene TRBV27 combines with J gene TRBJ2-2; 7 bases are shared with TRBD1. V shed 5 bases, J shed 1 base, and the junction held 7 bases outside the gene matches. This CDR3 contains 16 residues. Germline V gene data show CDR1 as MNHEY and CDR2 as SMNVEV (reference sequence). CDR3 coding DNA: TGTGCCAGCAGTCCCTCGGGACAGTTGAACACCGGGGAGCTGTTTTTT. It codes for CASSPSGQLNTGELFF.

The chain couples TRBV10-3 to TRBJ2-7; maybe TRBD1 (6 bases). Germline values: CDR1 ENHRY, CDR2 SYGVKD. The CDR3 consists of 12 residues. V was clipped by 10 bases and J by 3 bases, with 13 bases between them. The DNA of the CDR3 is TGTGCCACCCGGACAGAGAACTACGAGCAGTACTTC. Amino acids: CATRTENYEQYF.

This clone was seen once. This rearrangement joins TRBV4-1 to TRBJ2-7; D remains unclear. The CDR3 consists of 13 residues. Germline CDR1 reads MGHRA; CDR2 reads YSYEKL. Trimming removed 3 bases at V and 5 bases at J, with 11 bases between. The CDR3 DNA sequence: TGCGCCAGCAGCCAGGGCTATGACGACGAGCAGTACTTC. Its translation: CASSQGYDDEQYF.

CDR3 sequence (DNA): TGTGCCAGCAGTCCTACCACAGGGTGGGTCACTGAAGCTTTCTTT. Its protein is CASSPTTGWVTEAFF. The chain joins TRBV6-5 to TRBJ1-1; possibly TRBD1 for D (6 bases). Germline V lookup: CDR1 MNHEY, CDR2 SVGAGI. The CDR3 runs to 15 residues. V was pared by 5 bases and J by 4 bases, with 17 bases between.

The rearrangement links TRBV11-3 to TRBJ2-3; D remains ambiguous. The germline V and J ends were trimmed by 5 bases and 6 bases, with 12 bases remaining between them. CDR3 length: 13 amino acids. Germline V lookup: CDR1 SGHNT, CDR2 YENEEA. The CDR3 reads CASSPTPEDTQYF. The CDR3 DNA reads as TGTGCCAGCAGCCCGACTCCTGAGGATACGCAGTATTTT.